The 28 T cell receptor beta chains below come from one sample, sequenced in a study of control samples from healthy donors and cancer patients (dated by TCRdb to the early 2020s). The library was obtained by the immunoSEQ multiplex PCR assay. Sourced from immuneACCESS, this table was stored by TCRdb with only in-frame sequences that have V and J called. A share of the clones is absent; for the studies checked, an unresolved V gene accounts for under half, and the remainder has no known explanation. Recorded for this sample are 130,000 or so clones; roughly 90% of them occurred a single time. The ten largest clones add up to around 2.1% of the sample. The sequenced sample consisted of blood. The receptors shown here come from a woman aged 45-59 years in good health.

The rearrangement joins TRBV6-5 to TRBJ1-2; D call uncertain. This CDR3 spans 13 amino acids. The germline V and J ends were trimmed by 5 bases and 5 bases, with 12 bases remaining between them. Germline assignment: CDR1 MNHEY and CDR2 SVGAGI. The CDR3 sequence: CASSLRTGYGYTF. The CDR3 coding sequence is TGTGCCAGCAGTCTCCGAACGGGGTATGGCTACACCTTC.

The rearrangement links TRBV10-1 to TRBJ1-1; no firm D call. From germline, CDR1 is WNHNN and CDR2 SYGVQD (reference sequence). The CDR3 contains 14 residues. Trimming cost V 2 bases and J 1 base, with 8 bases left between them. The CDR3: CASSEVAENTEAFF. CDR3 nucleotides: TGCGCCAGCAGTGAGGTTGCTGAGAACACTGAAGCTTTCTTT.

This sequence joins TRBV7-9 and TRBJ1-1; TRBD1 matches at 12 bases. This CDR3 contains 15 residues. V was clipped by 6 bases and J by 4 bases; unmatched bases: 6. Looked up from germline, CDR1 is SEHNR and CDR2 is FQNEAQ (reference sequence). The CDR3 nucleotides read TGTGCCAGCAGGTGGGGACAGGGGGCAGGCACTGAAGCTTTCTTT. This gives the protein CASRWGQGAGTEAFF.

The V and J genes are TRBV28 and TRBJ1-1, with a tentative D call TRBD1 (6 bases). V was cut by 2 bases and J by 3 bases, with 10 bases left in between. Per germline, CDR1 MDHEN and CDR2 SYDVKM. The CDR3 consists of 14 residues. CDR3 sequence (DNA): TGTGCCAGCAGTTTAGGGGGCCAGCACACTGAAGCTTTCTTT. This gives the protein CASSLGGQHTEAFF.

CDR3 DNA: TGTGCCAGCAGTTCGGGACAGGGGGTAAAAGATACGCAGTATTTT. Encoded protein: CASSSGQGVKDTQYF. V is TRBV27 and J is TRBJ2-3, with 11 bases aligning to TRBD1. The CDR3 consists of 15 residues. Trimming cost V 4 bases and J 5 bases; bases outside gene matches: 5. Germline CDR1 and CDR2: MNHEY and SMNVEV (reference sequence).

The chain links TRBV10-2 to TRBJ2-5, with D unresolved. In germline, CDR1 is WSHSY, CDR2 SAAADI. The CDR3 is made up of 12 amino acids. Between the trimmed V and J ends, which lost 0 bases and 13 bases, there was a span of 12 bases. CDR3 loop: CASSESNPIRYF. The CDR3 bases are TGCGCCAGCAGTGAGTCTAATCCGATTCGGTACTTC.

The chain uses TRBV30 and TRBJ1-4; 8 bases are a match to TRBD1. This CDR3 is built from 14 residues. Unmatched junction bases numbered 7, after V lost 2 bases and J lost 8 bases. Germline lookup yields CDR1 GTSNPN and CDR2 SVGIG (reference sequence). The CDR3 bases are TGTGCCTGGAGTTGGCAGGGGGCGTGGGAAAAACTGTTTTTT. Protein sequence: CAWSWQGAWEKLFF. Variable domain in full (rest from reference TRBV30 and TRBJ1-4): SQTIHQWPATLVQPVGSPLSLECTVEGTSNPNLYWYRQAAGRGLQLLFYSVGIGQISSEVPQNLSASRPQDRQFILSSKKLLLSDSGFYLCAWSWQGAWEKLFFGSGTQLSVL.

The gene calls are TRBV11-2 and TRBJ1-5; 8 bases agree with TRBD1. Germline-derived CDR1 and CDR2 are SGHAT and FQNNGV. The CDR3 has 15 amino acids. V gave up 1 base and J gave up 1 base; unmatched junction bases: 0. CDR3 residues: CASSLGTGSNQPQHF. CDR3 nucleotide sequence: TGTGCCAGCAGCTTAGGGACAGGGAGCAATCAGCCCCAGCATTTT.

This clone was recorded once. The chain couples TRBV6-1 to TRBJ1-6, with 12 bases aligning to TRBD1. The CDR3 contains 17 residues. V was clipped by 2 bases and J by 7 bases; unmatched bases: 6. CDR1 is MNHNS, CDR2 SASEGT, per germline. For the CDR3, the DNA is TGTGCCAGCAGTGAACTGGGACAGGGGGCCAAAAATTCACCCCTCCACTTT. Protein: CASSELGQGAKNSPLHF.

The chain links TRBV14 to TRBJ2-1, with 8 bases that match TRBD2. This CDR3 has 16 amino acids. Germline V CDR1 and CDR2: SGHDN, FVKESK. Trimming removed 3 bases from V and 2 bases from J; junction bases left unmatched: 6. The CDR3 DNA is TGTGCCAGCAGCCAGGGACTAGTTGCCCCCTACAATGAGCAGTTCTTC. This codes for CASSQGLVAPYNEQFF.

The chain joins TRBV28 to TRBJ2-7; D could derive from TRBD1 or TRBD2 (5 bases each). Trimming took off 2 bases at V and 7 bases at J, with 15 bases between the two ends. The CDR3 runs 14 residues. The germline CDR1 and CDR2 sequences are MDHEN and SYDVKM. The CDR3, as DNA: TGTGCCAGCAGTTTAGGGACCCCCAGGGTGGAGCAGTACTTC. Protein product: CASSLGTPRVEQYF.

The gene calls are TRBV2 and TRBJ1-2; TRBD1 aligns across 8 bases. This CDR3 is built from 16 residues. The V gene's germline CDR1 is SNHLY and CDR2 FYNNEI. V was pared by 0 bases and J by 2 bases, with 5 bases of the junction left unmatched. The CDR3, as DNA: TGTGCCAGCAGTGAAGCCCAGACAGGGGAGAACTATGGCTACACCTTC. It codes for CASSEAQTGENYGYTF.

The CDR3 region has the DNA TGTGCCACCCAGCGGGGGGCTTACAATGAGCAGTTCTTC. Translation gives CATQRGAYNEQFF. J is TRBJ2-1 and V is TRBV19; 9 bases are shared with TRBD2. Germline-derived CDR1 and CDR2 are LNHDA and SQIVND (reference sequence). The CDR3 contains 13 residues. The trim removed 10 bases at V and 4 bases at J, leaving 5 bases unmatched.

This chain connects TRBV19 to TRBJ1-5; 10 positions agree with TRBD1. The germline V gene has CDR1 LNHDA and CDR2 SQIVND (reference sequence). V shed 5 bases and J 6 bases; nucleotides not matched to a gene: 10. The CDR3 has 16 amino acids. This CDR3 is CASSSAGTGVSQPQHF. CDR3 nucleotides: TGTGCCAGTAGTTCCGCCGGGACAGGGGTGAGTCAGCCCCAGCATTTT.

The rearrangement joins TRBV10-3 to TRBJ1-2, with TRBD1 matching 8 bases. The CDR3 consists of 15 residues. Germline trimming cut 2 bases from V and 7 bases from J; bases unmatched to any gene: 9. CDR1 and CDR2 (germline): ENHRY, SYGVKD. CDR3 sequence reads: CAISESTGGIGGYTF. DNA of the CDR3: TGTGCCATCAGTGAGAGTACAGGGGGGATAGGTGGCTACACCTTC.

The chain's CDR3 is CASRPAVTYGYTF. In nucleotides, the CDR3 is TGTGCCAGCAGGCCGGCAGTTACCTATGGCTACACCTTC. V is TRBV6-5 and J is TRBJ1-2; D unresolved. This CDR3 has 13 amino acids. V lost 6 bases and J lost 4, with 12 bases in between. The germline V gene has CDR1 MNHEY and CDR2 SVGAGI.

DNA of the CDR3: TGCAGCGCAGGAGAGGGAAGGTTAGACGGGGAGCTGTTTTTT. It codes for CSAGEGRLDGELFF. J is TRBJ2-2 and V is TRBV29-1, with D possibly matching TRBD2 (5 bases). CDR1 SQVTM and CDR2 ANQGSEA come from the germline V gene. The CDR3 totals 14 residues. V lost 7 bases to trimming and J lost 7 bases, with 19 bases between them.

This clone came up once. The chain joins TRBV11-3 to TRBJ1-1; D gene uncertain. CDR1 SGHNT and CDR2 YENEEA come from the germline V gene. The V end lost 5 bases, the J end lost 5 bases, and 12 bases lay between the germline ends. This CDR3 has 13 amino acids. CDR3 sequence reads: CASSQFANTEAFF. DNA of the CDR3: TGTGCCAGCAGCCAATTTGCAAATACTGAAGCTTTCTTT.

The CDR3 coding sequence is TGTGCCAGCAGCGTAGCGGGAGGGCCGTATGAGCAGTTCTTC. Protein: CASSVAGGPYEQFF. The chain links TRBV9 to TRBJ2-1, with TRBD2 identical over 8 bases. Germline V gene sequence: CDR1 SGDLS, CDR2 YYNGEE. After removal of 0 bases from V and 8 bases from J, the junction contained 4 bases not matched to a gene. CDR3 length: 14 amino acids.

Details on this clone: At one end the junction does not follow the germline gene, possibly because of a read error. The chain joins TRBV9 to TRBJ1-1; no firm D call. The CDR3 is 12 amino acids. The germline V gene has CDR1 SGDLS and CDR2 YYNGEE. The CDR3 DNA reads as TGTGCCAGCAGTGTAGATAACACTGAAGCTTTCTTT. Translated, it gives CASSVDNTEAFF.

DNA of the CDR3: TGTGCCATCAGTCCAGCGGGAGGAAGCACAGATACGCAGTATTTT. Amino acid sequence: CAISPAGGSTDTQYF. The chain has TRBV10-3 and TRBJ2-3; 9 nucleotides match TRBD2. Germline assignment: CDR1 ENHRY and CDR2 SYGVKD. V shed 5 bases and J 0 bases; nucleotides not matched to a gene: 3. There are 15 residues in the CDR3.

The CDR3 region is CASSFSRQSGNTIYF. In nucleotides, the CDR3 is TGTGCCAGCAGTTTCTCCCGACAGTCTGGAAACACCATATATTTT. V and J are TRBV27 and TRBJ1-3, with D perhaps matching TRBD1 (5 bases). CDR1 is MNHEY and CDR2 is SMNVEV in the germline V gene (reference sequence). Trimming left V 3 bases short and J 1 base short, with 10 bases between. The CDR3 is made up of 15 amino acids.

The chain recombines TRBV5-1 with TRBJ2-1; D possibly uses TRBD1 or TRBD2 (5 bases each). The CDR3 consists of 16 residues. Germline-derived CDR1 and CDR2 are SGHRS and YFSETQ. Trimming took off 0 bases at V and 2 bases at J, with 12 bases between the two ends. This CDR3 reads CASSLVGGAAYNEQFF. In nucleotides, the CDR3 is TGCGCCAGCAGCTTGGTTGGGGGAGCGGCCTACAATGAGCAGTTCTTC.

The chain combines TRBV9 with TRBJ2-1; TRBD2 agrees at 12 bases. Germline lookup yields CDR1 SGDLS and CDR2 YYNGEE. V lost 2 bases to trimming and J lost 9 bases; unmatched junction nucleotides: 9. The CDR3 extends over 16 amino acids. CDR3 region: CASSVSPSGGATEQFF. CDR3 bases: TGTGCCAGCAGCGTGTCCCCTAGCGGGGGGGCCACTGAGCAGTTCTTC.

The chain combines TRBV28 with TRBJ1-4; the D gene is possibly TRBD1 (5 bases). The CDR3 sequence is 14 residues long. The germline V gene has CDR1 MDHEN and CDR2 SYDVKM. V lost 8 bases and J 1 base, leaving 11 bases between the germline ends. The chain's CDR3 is CASAGRVTNEKLFF. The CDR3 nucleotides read TGTGCCAGCGCGGGCAGGGTAACTAATGAAAAACTGTTTTTT. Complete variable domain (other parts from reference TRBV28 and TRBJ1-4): DVKVTQSSRYLVKRTGEKVFLECVQDMDHENMFWYRQDPGLGLRLIYFSYDVKMKEKGDIPEGYSVSREKKERFSLILESASTNQTSMYLCASAGRVTNEKLFFGSGTQLSVL.

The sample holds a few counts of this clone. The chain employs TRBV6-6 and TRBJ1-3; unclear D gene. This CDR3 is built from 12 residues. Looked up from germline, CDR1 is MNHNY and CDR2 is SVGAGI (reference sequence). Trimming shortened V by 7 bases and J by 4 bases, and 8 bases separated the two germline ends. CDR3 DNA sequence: TGTGCCAGCACCGCTCAAGGAAACACCATATATTTT. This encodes CASTAQGNTIYF.

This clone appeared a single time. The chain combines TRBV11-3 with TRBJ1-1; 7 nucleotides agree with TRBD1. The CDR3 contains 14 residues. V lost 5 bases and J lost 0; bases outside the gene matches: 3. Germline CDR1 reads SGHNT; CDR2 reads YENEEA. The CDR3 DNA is TGTGCCAGCAGCGAAGGGACAGTGAACACTGAAGCTTTCTTT. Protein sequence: CASSEGTVNTEAFF.

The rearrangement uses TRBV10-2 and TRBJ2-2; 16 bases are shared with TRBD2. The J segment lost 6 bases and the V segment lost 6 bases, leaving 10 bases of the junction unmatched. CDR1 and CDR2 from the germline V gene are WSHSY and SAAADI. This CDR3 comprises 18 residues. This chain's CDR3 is CASRAGLAGGPFPGELFF. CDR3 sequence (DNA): TGCGCCAGCAGGGCGGGACTAGCGGGGGGGCCTTTTCCCGGGGAGCTGTTTTTT.